The 23 T cell receptor beta chains reported below all come from one sample, sequenced in a study of blood T cell repertoires in COVID-19. Here immunoSEQ multiplex PCR was the method, and the copy in TCRdb shows in-frame clones only, minus some. This table has hundreds of thousands of clones, about 85% appearing once. Source material: peripheral blood. The receptors derive from a man younger than 35 with active or convalescent COVID-19.

V is TRBV6-5 and J is TRBJ1-2; 11 bases are a match to TRBD1. The V segment lost 1 base and the J segment 4 bases; nucleotides outside the gene matches: 5. CDR1 and CDR2 from the germline V gene are MNHEY and SVGAGI. This CDR3 spans 16 amino acids. CDR3 region: CASSYYGGTGGYGYTF. CDR3 in DNA: TGTGCCAGCAGTTACTATGGCGGGACAGGGGGCTATGGCTACACCTTC.

The rearrangement links TRBV14 to TRBJ2-1, with D possibly TRBD1 on 5 matching bases. Trimming removed 3 bases at V and 6 bases at J, with 9 bases between. CDR3 length: 13 amino acids. Per the germline V gene, CDR1 is SGHDN and CDR2 is FVKESK. The CDR3 coding sequence is TGTGCCAGCAGCCACAGGGTTAGCAATGAGCAGTTCTTC. Translating gives CASSHRVSNEQFF.

This chain links TRBV5-4 with TRBJ2-1; 8 bases match TRBD2. CDR3 length: 13 residues. The germline CDR1 and CDR2 sequences are SGHNT and YYREEE (reference sequence). Trimming removed 5 bases from V and 5 bases from J; junction bases left unmatched: 3. This CDR3 is CASRAGGDNEQFF. CDR3 DNA sequence: TGTGCCAGCAGGGCCGGGGGGGACAATGAGCAGTTCTTC.

The chain links TRBV28 to TRBJ2-1; 11 positions agree with TRBD2. CDR1 and CDR2 (germline): MDHEN, SYDVKM. After removal of 4 bases from V and 5 bases from J, the junction contained 1 base not matched to a gene. The length of the CDR3 is 14 residues. The CDR3 nucleotides are TGTGCCAGCAGTTCGGGACTAGCGGACAATGAGCAGTTCTTC. Translated, it gives CASSSGLADNEQFF.

The chain couples TRBV6-5 to TRBJ2-7, with D maybe TRBD1 (5 bases). The V end lost 7 bases, the J end lost 5 bases, and 12 bases lay between the germline ends. CDR3 length equals 12 residues. Germline CDR1 and CDR2: MNHEY and SVGAGI. The CDR3 loop is CASNRVGHEQYF. CDR3 nucleotide sequence: TGTGCCAGCAATCGGGTGGGGCACGAGCAGTACTTC.

This chain connects TRBV9 to TRBJ2-2; a weak D match, TRBD2 (6 bases). The CDR3 consists of 15 residues. V lost 0 bases and J lost 4, with 10 bases in between. Germline V gene sequence: CDR1 SGDLS, CDR2 YYNGEE. The chain's CDR3 is CASSVAGVGTGELFF. CDR3 bases: TGTGCCAGCAGCGTAGCGGGAGTGGGCACCGGGGAGCTGTTTTTT.

This chain uses TRBV6-2 or TRBV6-3 with TRBJ1-1; unclear D gene. The CDR3 runs 18 residues. Germline-derived CDR1 and CDR2 are MNHEY and SVGEGT. V was shortened by 0 bases and J by 1 base, with 18 bases between the two germline ends. The CDR3 protein is CASSYSPSSPRGNTEAFF. The CDR3 DNA follows: TGTGCCAGCAGTTACTCTCCCTCTTCCCCTCGAGGGAACACTGAAGCTTTCTTT.

V is TRBV14 and J is TRBJ2-7; TRBD1 is a possible D gene (6 bases). This CDR3 contains 13 residues. Germline CDR1 is SGHDN and CDR2 is FVKESK. Trimming removed 0 bases from V and 6 bases from J, with 9 bases in between. DNA of the CDR3: TGTGCCAGCAGCCAAGATCAGGGGTTCGAGCAGTACTTC. Translated, it gives CASSQDQGFEQYF.

The V gene is TRBV7-3, the J gene TRBJ2-3; TRBD1 matches at 7 bases. The CDR3 covers 13 residues. Per the germline V gene, CDR1 is SGHTA and CDR2 is FQGTGA. V was pared by 3 bases and J by 4 bases, with 1 base of the junction left unmatched. The CDR3 sequence is CASSFDRADTQYF. CDR3 nucleotides: TGTGCCAGCAGCTTCGACAGGGCAGATACGCAGTATTTT.

The gene calls are TRBV14 and TRBJ2-1; 14 bases align to TRBD2. The germline gives CDR1 SGHDN, CDR2 FVKESK. The CDR3 is made up of 17 amino acids. After removal of 8 bases from V and 2 bases from J, the junction contained 8 bases not matched to a gene. The CDR3 protein is CASAGTSGSTAYNEQFF. CDR3 bases: TGTGCCAGCGCCGGGACTAGCGGGAGCACCGCCTACAATGAGCAGTTCTTC.

The V gene is TRBV30, the J gene TRBJ1-1, with D perhaps TRBD1 (6 bases). CDR3 length equals 13 residues. Deletions cut 3 bases from V and 0 bases from J, with 8 bases between. Looked up from germline, CDR1 is GTSNPN and CDR2 is SVGIG (reference sequence). This CDR3 is CAWRRTVNTEAFF. DNA for the CDR3: TGTGCCTGGAGAAGGACAGTGAACACTGAAGCTTTCTTT.

CDR3 protein: CSARNRGQAFF. The CDR3 region has the DNA TGCAGTGCTAGAAACAGGGGGCAGGCTTTCTTT. The chain combines TRBV20-1 with TRBJ1-1, with 9 bases identical to TRBD1. Germline V gene data show CDR1 as DFQATT and CDR2 as SNEGSKA (reference sequence). After removal of 2 bases from V and 11 bases from J, the junction contained 3 bases not matched to a gene. This CDR3 comprises 11 residues.

This clone was detected once. The chain has TRBV9 and TRBJ1-6; D remains ambiguous. Trimming stripped 0 bases from V and 6 bases from J, with 10 bases between. Germline V gene data show CDR1 as SGDLS and CDR2 as YYNGEE. This CDR3 spans 15 amino acids. The CDR3 DNA reads TGTGCCAGCAGCGTAGATCCCCTATCTAATTCACCCCTCCACTTT. Encoded protein: CASSVDPLSNSPLHF. Full variable domain (remainder filled in from reference TRBV9 and TRBJ1-6): DSGVTQTPKHLITATGQRVTLRCSPRSGDLSVYWYQQSLDQGLQFLIQYYNGEERAKGNILERFSAQQFPDLHSELNLSSLELGDSALYFCASSVDPLSNSPLHFGNGTRLTVT.

Written as DNA, the CDR3 is TGCGCCAGCTCACGGGGGGAGCTAAACAATGAGCAGTTCTTC. It specifies CASSRGELNNEQFF. J is TRBJ2-1 and V is TRBV4-3; 7 bases map to TRBD2. CDR1 LGHNA and CDR2 YSLEER come from the germline V gene. CDR3 length: 14 residues. After removal of 8 bases from V and 5 bases from J, the junction contained 9 bases not matched to a gene.

This chain connects TRBV29-1 to TRBJ1-2; D not resolved. Per germline, CDR1 SQVTM and CDR2 ANQGSEA. This CDR3 is 14 amino acids long. Trimming took 3 bases from V and 8 from J, leaving 19 bases between them. The CDR3 DNA reads as TGCAGCGTTGATCTCCGTCACTTAGAGGCCGGCTACACCTTC. Protein: CSVDLRHLEAGYTF.

The chain links TRBV11-1 to TRBJ1-1; no clear D gene. Trimming removed 1 base from V and 6 bases from J, with 9 bases in between. The CDR3 has 13 residues. Germline V gene sequence: CDR1 SGHAT, CDR2 FQDESV (reference sequence). The CDR3 region has the DNA TGTGCCAGCAGCTTAGAAGACGGGGCTGAAGCTTTCTTT. Its protein product is CASSLEDGAEAFF.

The gene calls are TRBV12-3 or TRBV12-4 and TRBJ2-1; 10 bases line up with TRBD2. The CDR3 loop spans 13 amino acids. Trimming cost V 5 bases and J 5 bases; bases outside gene matches: 0. DNA for the CDR3: TGTGCCAGCAGTGGACTAGCGGACAATGAGCAGTTCTTC. This sequence encodes CASSGLADNEQFF.

This clone was picked up one time. This rearrangement joins TRBV7-9 to TRBJ1-1, with 7 nucleotides matching TRBD1. The germline gives CDR1 SEHNR, CDR2 FQNEAQ (reference sequence). V was pared by 5 bases and J by 8 bases, with 14 bases of the junction left unmatched. The CDR3 covers 15 residues. The CDR3 DNA is TGTGCCAGCAGCCCTTTGACAGGGCTAAAGGTAGAAGCTTTCTTT. This codes for CASSPLTGLKVEAFF. The full variable domain, in which reference TRBV7-9 and TRBJ1-1 provide the parts outside the CDR3, is DTGVSQNPRHKITKRGQNVTFRCDPISEHNRLYWYRQTLGQGPEFLTYFQNEAQLEKSRLLSDRFSAERPKGSFSTLEIQRTEQGDSAMYLCASSPLTGLKVEAFFGQGTRLTVV.

The chain has TRBV29-1 and TRBJ1-1, with 11 bases that match TRBD1. The V gene's germline CDR1 is SQVTM and CDR2 ANQGSEA. V gave up 6 bases and J gave up 1 base; unmatched junction bases: 7. This CDR3 has 15 amino acids. CDR3 sequence: CSVPPGQGGNTEAFF. The CDR3 nucleotides read TGCAGCGTGCCTCCGGGACAGGGGGGGAACACTGAAGCTTTCTTT.

The rearrangement joins TRBV5-4 to TRBJ2-2; 10 positions agree with TRBD2. CDR3 length: 15 residues. The germline V gene has CDR1 SGHNT and CDR2 YYREEE (reference sequence). The ends lost 5 bases at V and 10 bases at J; junction bases unmatched: 11. CDR3 amino acids: CASSSQREGLQELFF. The CDR3 nucleotides are TGTGCCAGCAGTTCCCAGCGGGAGGGCCTTCAGGAGCTGTTTTTT.

The gene calls are TRBV9 and TRBJ2-3, with 9 bases matching TRBD2. Germline CDR1 SGDLS, CDR2 YYNGEE. The CDR3 extends over 17 amino acids. The junction had 15 bases not matched to a gene; V was cut back by 0 bases and J by 10 bases. The CDR3 nucleotides are TGTGCCAGCAGCGTAGGGGTAGCGGGGGTACAAGTGGTCCCGCAGTATTTT. Translated, it gives CASSVGVAGVQVVPQYF. Based on the CDR3 plus reference TRBV9 and TRBJ2-3, the full variable domain is DSGVTQTPKHLITATGQRVTLRCSPRSGDLSVYWYQQSLDQGLQFLIQYYNGEERAKGNILERFSAQQFPDLHSELNLSSLELGDSALYFCASSVGVAGVQVVPQYFGPGTRLTVL.

Of note for this clone: This specimen includes other DNA sequences encoding the same CDR3. The gene calls are TRBV5-1 and TRBJ2-3; D remains ambiguous. CDR3 length equals 14 residues. V gave up 0 bases and J gave up 0 bases, with 5 bases separating them. Germline CDR1 SGHRS, CDR2 YFSETQ. The DNA for the CDR3 is TGCGCCAGCAGCTTGGGCACTAGCACAGATACGCAGTATTTT. Translated, it gives CASSLGTSTDTQYF.

The rearrangement joins TRBV6-1 to TRBJ1-2; D unclear. The germline V gene has CDR1 MNHNS and CDR2 SASEGT. The CDR3 has 14 residues. V was clipped by 1 base and J by 0 bases, with 6 bases between them. CDR3 region: CASSEGSSNYGYTF. CDR3 nucleotide sequence: TGTGCCAGCAGTGAAGGGAGTTCTAACTATGGCTACACCTTC.